The clone carrying this T cell receptor beta chain was observed a handful of times. Amplified regions were TCR beta CDR3 sequences from RNA transcripts. First-round RT-PCR with HTBI primers amplified the TCR CDR3 region. MiXCR, run by TCRdb on the multiplex PCR reads, gives a single entry per CDR3 protein. This table holds about 560,000 distinct CDR3 sequences, roughly a sixth found once. This sample is part of a study of T cells in Graves' hyperthyroidism and ophthalmopathy. Sequences were obtained from blood. The clonotype originates from a woman aged 18-35 years with Graves' hyperthyroidism.

The CDR3 reads CASSINRETNEKLFF. CDR3 coding DNA: TGCGCCAGCAGCATCAACAGGGAGACTAATGAAAAACTGTTTTTT. This rearrangement joins TRBV5-1 to TRBJ1-4, with TRBD1 as a possible D gene (6 bases). Trimming pared 4 bases from V and 2 bases from J, leaving 12 bases between. CDR1 and CDR2 from the germline V gene are SGHRS and YFSETQ. This CDR3 spans 15 amino acids.